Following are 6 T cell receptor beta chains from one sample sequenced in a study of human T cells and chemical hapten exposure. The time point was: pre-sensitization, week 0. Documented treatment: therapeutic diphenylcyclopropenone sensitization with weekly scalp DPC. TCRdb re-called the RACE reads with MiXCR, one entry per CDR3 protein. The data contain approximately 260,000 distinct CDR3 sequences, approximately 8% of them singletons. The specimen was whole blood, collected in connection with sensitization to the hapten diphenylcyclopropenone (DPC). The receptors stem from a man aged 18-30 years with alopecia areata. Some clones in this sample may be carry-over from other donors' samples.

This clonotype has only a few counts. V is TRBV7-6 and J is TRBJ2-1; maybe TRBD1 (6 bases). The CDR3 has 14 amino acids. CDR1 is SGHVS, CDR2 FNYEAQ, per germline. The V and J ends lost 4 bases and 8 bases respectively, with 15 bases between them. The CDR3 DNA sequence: TGTGCCAGCAGCTCGCTACAGGGTAATCATGAGCAGTTCTTC. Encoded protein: CASSSLQGNHEQFF.

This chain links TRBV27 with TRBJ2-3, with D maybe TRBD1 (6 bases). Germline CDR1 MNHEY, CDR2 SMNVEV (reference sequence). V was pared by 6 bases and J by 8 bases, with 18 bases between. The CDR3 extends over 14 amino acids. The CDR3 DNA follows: TGTGCCAGCAGCGACAATACAGGGATCGCTACGCAGTATTTT. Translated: CASSDNTGIATQYF.

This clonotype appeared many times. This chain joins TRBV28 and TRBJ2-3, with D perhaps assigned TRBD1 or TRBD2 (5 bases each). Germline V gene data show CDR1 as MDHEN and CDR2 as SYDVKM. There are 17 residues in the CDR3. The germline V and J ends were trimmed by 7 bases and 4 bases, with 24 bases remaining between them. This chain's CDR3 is CASIPLLQGPRADTQYF. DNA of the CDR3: TGTGCCAGCATCCCGCTCCTCCAGGGACCGAGGGCAGATACGCAGTATTTT.

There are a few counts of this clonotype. Here the CDR3 DNA reads TGTGCCAGCAGTGAATATGGGATTAACTATGGCTACACCTTC. It yields the protein CASSEYGINYGYTF. V and J are TRBV25-1 and TRBJ1-2; D ambiguous. The CDR3 length is 14 residues. Trimming left V 0 bases short and J 1 base short, with 6 bases between. CDR1 MGHDK and CDR2 SYGVNS come from the germline V gene.

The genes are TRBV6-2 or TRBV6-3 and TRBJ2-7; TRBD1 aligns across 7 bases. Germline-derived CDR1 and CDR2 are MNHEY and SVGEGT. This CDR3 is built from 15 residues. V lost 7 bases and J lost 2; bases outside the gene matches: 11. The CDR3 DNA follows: TGTGCCAGCAACACCCGGGACAGCGTAACCTACGAGCAGTACTTC. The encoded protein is CASNTRDSVTYEQYF.

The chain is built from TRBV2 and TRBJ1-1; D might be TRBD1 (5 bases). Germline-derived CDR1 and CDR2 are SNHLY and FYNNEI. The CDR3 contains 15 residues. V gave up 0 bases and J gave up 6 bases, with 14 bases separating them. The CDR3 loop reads CASSEAVDSQAEAFF. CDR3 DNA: TGTGCCAGCAGTGAAGCGGTCGACAGCCAGGCTGAAGCTTTCTTT.